This entry lists 30 T cell receptor beta chains sequenced from one sample in a study of blood T cell repertoires in COVID-19. Sequencing used immunoSEQ multiplex PCR; TCRdb keeps in-frame clones, though not all of them. The sample has roughly 200,000 clones, around 82% seen once. Sequenced input: PBMCs or T cells enriched from blood (not recorded which). The receptors originated from a woman in her sixties with acute COVID-19.

There are a few counts of this clone. V and J are TRBV4-3 and TRBJ2-1; TRBD1 matches at 11 bases. The germline V gene has CDR1 LGHNA and CDR2 YSLEER. The V and J ends lost 0 bases and 6 bases, in that order; junction bases with no gene match: 4. The CDR3 is made up of 16 amino acids. The CDR3 nucleotides are TGCGCCAGCAGCCAAGATTGGGGGACAGGGGGCAATGAGCAGTTCTTC. It specifies CASSQDWGTGGNEQFF.

This clone showed up just once. The chain combines TRBV5-1 with TRBJ2-7; 7 nucleotides line up with TRBD2. The CDR3 is 14 residues long. The V gene end was trimmed by 4 bases and the J gene end by 1 base; junction bases not matched to a gene: 5. Germline loops: CDR1 SGHRS, CDR2 YFSETQ. The CDR3 nucleotides are TGCGCCAGCAGCCAACTAGCGAAATCCTACGAGCAGTACTTC. It is translated as CASSQLAKSYEQYF.

The CDR3 region has the DNA TGCGCCAGCAGCCAAGATTATGCCGGGGCTAACTATGGCTACACCTTC. Its translation: CASSQDYAGANYGYTF. The chain combines TRBV4-3 with TRBJ1-2; D gene ambiguous. CDR3 length equals 16 residues. Germline V lookup: CDR1 LGHNA, CDR2 YSLEER. V dropped 0 bases and J dropped 0 bases, with 11 bases sitting between them.

CDR3 bases: TGTGCCATCAGTGAGACAGGGGGGGAAAACACCATATATTTT. Its translation: CAISETGGENTIYF. V usage is TRBV10-3 and J usage is TRBJ1-3; TRBD1 aligns across 8 bases. Trimming at V came to 2 bases and at J to 6 bases, leaving 3 bases not matched to a gene. CDR1 is ENHRY and CDR2 is SYGVKD in the germline V gene. The CDR3 runs to 14 residues.

The rearrangement links TRBV15 to TRBJ2-7, with no clear D. Trimming cost V 0 bases and J 0 bases, with 12 bases left between them. This CDR3 is built from 16 residues. Germline loops: CDR1 LNHNV, CDR2 YYDKDF (reference sequence). The CDR3 DNA is TGTGCCACCAGCAGAGATAAAAGCGCTAGCTCCTACGAGCAGTACTTC. Residues: CATSRDKSASSYEQYF.

The chain uses TRBV30 and TRBJ1-1, with 10 bases identical to TRBD1. CDR1 GTSNPN and CDR2 SVGIG come from the germline V gene (reference sequence). The length of the CDR3 is 16 residues. The trim removed 3 bases at V and 3 bases at J, leaving 10 bases unmatched. CDR3 protein: CAWRAPLGTGDTEAFF. CDR3 bases: TGTGCCTGGAGGGCCCCTCTCGGGACAGGGGACACTGAAGCTTTCTTT.

The chain employs TRBV30 and TRBJ1-3; 7 nucleotides line up with TRBD1. Germline V gives CDR1 GTSNPN, CDR2 SVGIG (reference sequence). V gave up 2 bases and J gave up 3 bases; unmatched junction bases: 7. The CDR3 is made up of 15 amino acids. CDR3 residues: CAWSREGAGGNTIYF. CDR3 in DNA: TGTGCCTGGAGTCGGGAGGGGGCCGGTGGAAACACCATATATTTT.

The chain's CDR3 is CACTGASKDTEAFF. For the CDR3, the DNA is TGTGCCTGCACAGGGGCGAGTAAGGACACTGAAGCTTTCTTT. The rearrangement uses TRBV30 and TRBJ1-1; 7 nucleotides agree with TRBD1. The CDR3 loop spans 14 amino acids. J was trimmed by 3 bases and V by 6 bases; bases with no gene match: 10. Germline assignment: CDR1 GTSNPN and CDR2 SVGIG (reference sequence).

The chain uses TRBV28 and TRBJ1-5; 7 nucleotides agree with TRBD1. Germline loops: CDR1 MDHEN, CDR2 SYDVKM. The CDR3 covers 12 residues. V trimming: 5 bases; J trimming: 7 bases; junction bases outside the gene matches: 2. The CDR3 region has the DNA TGTGCCAGCAGTCCGGACAGGCAGCCCCAGCATTTT. Encoded protein: CASSPDRQPQHF.

The CDR3 DNA reads TGTGCCAGCAGATCCGGGACACTCTATGGCTACACCTTC. It specifies CASRSGTLYGYTF. The chain has TRBV28 and TRBJ1-2; possible D gene TRBD1, 6 bases. V was trimmed by 6 bases and J by 4 bases, leaving 12 bases between them. This CDR3 contains 13 residues. Germline assignment: CDR1 MDHEN and CDR2 SYDVKM.

The table lists this clone with a count of one. The V gene is TRBV6-5, the J gene TRBJ2-3; 10 nucleotides agree with TRBD2. The CDR3 covers 15 residues. J was trimmed by 4 bases and V by 7 bases; bases with no gene match: 8. Germline lookup yields CDR1 MNHEY and CDR2 SVGAGI. CDR3 sequence: CASMRTSGGPDTQYF. Here the CDR3 DNA reads TGTGCCAGCATGAGGACTAGCGGTGGCCCAGATACGCAGTATTTT.

The genes are TRBV4-3 and TRBJ1-4; 9 bases align to TRBD1. This CDR3 comprises 15 residues. V lost 3 bases to trimming and J lost 8 bases; unmatched junction nucleotides: 7. The germline V gene encodes CDR1 LGHNA and CDR2 YSLEER. The DNA for the CDR3 is TGCGCCAGCAGCCAGGGACAGGGTGAGGGAGAAAAACTGTTTTTT. As protein: CASSQGQGEGEKLFF.

This chain connects TRBV7-9 to TRBJ1-1, with 9 bases identical to TRBD1. This CDR3 comprises 14 residues. J gave up 11 bases and V 2 bases, and 9 bases lay outside the gene matches. Germline V gene data show CDR1 as SEHNR and CDR2 as FQNEAQ (reference sequence). CDR3 in amino acids: CASSLNAGQGVAFF. CDR3 DNA: TGTGCCAGCAGCTTAAATGCGGGACAGGGTGTCGCTTTCTTT.

The chain joins TRBV3-1 (or the pseudogene TRBV3-2) to TRBJ2-4; 9 bases are a match to TRBD2. The CDR3 totals 19 residues. The ends lost 6 bases at V and 4 bases at J; junction bases unmatched: 19. CDR1 and CDR2 (germline): LGHDT, YNNKEL (reference sequence). The CDR3 is CASSPAGLAGIGGKNIQYF. CDR3 DNA sequence: TGTGCCAGCAGTCCGGCAGGGCTAGCGGGGATAGGAGGGAAAAACATTCAGTACTTC.

The J gene is TRBJ1-3, the V gene TRBV7-6, with D unresolved. Trimming left V 5 bases short and J 0 bases short, with 11 bases between. The CDR3 loop spans 15 amino acids. Germline CDR1 is SGHVS and CDR2 is FNYEAQ. CDR3 DNA sequence: TGTGCCAGCAGCACGGGTCCCTCCTCTGGAAACACCATATATTTT. Its protein product is CASSTGPSSGNTIYF.

This chain links TRBV25-1 with TRBJ2-7, with a tentative D call TRBD1 (6 bases). Looked up from germline, CDR1 is MGHDK and CDR2 is SYGVNS. The CDR3 runs 14 residues. Trimming shortened V by 2 bases and J by 5 bases, and 13 bases separated the two germline ends. The CDR3 loop is CASSEPGQYDEQYF. The CDR3 DNA sequence: TGTGCCAGCAGTGAACCCGGACAGTACGACGAGCAGTACTTC.

The chain uses TRBV11-2 and TRBJ1-5; no clear D gene. The V end lost 3 bases, the J end lost 1 base, and 7 bases lay between the germline ends. This CDR3 has 14 amino acids. Germline-derived CDR1 and CDR2 are SGHAT and FQNNGV. CDR3 sequence (DNA): TGTGCCAGCAGCTTGAGGCAGAGCAATCAGCCCCAGCATTTT. Translation gives CASSLRQSNQPQHF.

In this sample, this clone turned up a few times. The rearrangement uses TRBV7-8 and TRBJ2-7, with 9 bases identical to TRBD2. Per the germline V gene, CDR1 is SGHVS and CDR2 is FQNEAQ. V trimming: 5 bases; J trimming: 9 bases; junction bases outside the gene matches: 5. The CDR3 contains 12 residues. CDR3 coding DNA: TGTGCCAGCAGCCCTAGCGGGGCAGCGCAGTACGTC. It yields the protein CASSPSGAAQYV.

CDR3 in DNA: TGTGCCTGGAGTCGGACAGGGGGAACCTACAATGAGCAGTTCTTC. It is translated as CAWSRTGGTYNEQFF. V and J are TRBV30 and TRBJ2-1; 10 positions match TRBD1. This CDR3 has 15 amino acids. Germline V gene data show CDR1 as GTSNPN and CDR2 as SVGIG (reference sequence). V shed 2 bases, J shed 2 bases, and the junction held 3 bases outside the gene matches.

This chain links TRBV6-5 with TRBJ2-5; the D gene is possibly TRBD2 (6 bases). Per the germline V gene, CDR1 is MNHEY and CDR2 is SVGAGI. The CDR3 contains 14 residues. The V end was cut by 4 bases, the J end by 5 bases, with 14 bases between. DNA for the CDR3: TGTGCCAGCAGTTCAATTGGGGGGTCTGAGACCCAGTACTTC. This codes for CASSSIGGSETQYF.

The chain carries TRBV30 and TRBJ1-6; possible D gene TRBD1, 6 bases. The CDR3 spans 16 residues. Germline-derived CDR1 and CDR2 are GTSNPN and SVGIG (reference sequence). Between the trimmed V and J ends, which lost 0 bases and 6 bases, there was a span of 15 bases. The CDR3 reads CAWSVGGGGVNSPLHF. CDR3 DNA sequence: TGTGCCTGGAGTGTAGGGGGGGGCGGCGTTAATTCACCCCTCCACTTT.

The CDR3 region has the DNA TGTGCCAGCAGTTTATTTGGGACAAACACCGGGGAGCTGTTTTTT. Its protein product is CASSLFGTNTGELFF. The chain has TRBV28 and TRBJ2-2; a possible D gene is TRBD1 (6 bases). Germline-derived CDR1 and CDR2 are MDHEN and SYDVKM. This CDR3 is 15 amino acids long. With 1 base removed from V and 2 bases from J, the gap between germline ends came to 8 bases. The full variable domain, with the rest looked up from reference TRBV28 and TRBJ2-2, is DVKVTQSSRYLVKRTGEKVFLECVQDMDHENMFWYRQDPGLGLRLIYFSYDVKMKEKGDIPEGYSVSREKKERFSLILESASTNQTSMYLCASSLFGTNTGELFFGEGSRLTVL.

This chain connects TRBV28 to TRBJ2-3; the match to TRBD2 covers 7 bases. The CDR3 sequence is 15 residues long. The V and J ends lost 5 bases and 6 bases, in that order; junction bases with no gene match: 11. Germline CDR1 and CDR2: MDHEN and SYDVKM. CDR3: CASSPSGRRGDTQYF. The CDR3 DNA is TGTGCCAGCAGTCCTAGCGGCCGCCGGGGGGATACGCAGTATTTT.

The rearrangement joins TRBV19 to TRBJ2-2; TRBD1 might be the D (6 bases). CDR3 length: 17 residues. Germline V gene lookup returns CDR1 LNHDA and CDR2 SQIVND (reference sequence). Trimming stripped 0 bases from V and 5 bases from J, with 16 bases between. In DNA, the CDR3 is TGTGCCAGTAGTATAGATCCCGACAGGCCGGAAACCGGGGAGCTGTTTTTT. It codes for CASSIDPDRPETGELFF. The entire variable domain, with the rest obtained from reference TRBV19 and TRBJ2-2, is as follows: DGGITQSPKYLFRKEGQNVTLSCEQNLNHDAMYWYRQDPGQGLRLIYYSQIVNDFQKGDIAEGYSVSREKKESFPLTVTSAQKNPTAFYLCASSIDPDRPETGELFFGEGSRLTVL.

The chain recombines TRBV27 with TRBJ2-7; 7 positions match TRBD1. The germline gives CDR1 MNHEY, CDR2 SMNVEV (reference sequence). With V trimmed by 7 bases and J by 6 bases, 24 bases remained unmatched. The CDR3 is made up of 18 amino acids. As DNA, the CDR3 is TGTGCCAGCATTCCCCCCCGGGACAGCCCGGTCAAAGCGTCCGAGCAGTACTTC. Protein: CASIPPRDSPVKASEQYF.

This chain uses TRBV7-9 with TRBJ2-1; possible D gene TRBD2, 6 bases. Per the germline V gene, CDR1 is SEHNR and CDR2 is FQNEAQ (reference sequence). The CDR3 has 17 residues. V lost 5 bases, J lost 0 bases, and 17 bases lay in between. CDR3 bases: TGTGCCAGCAGCCACTCTAGCGCCAGGAGCTCCTACAATGAGCAGTTCTTC. Translating it yields CASSHSSARSSYNEQFF.

The chain employs TRBV20-1 and TRBJ2-7; TRBD2 aligns across 7 bases. Losses at the gene ends were 3 bases for V and 6 bases for J; bases not matched to a gene: 14. In germline, CDR1 is DFQATT, CDR2 SNEGSKA (reference sequence). CDR3 length: 15 amino acids. The DNA of the CDR3 is TGCAGTGCTAGTCCCTCAGGGAGGGATCTCACCGAGCAGTACTTC. Translated: CSASPSGRDLTEQYF.

As concerns this clone: Other DNA sequences within the sample encode an identical CDR3. V usage is TRBV5-1 and J usage is TRBJ2-2, with TRBD1 as a possible D gene (5 bases). Germline assignment: CDR1 SGHRS and CDR2 YFSETQ. This CDR3 spans 15 amino acids. V lost 4 bases and J lost 0, with 10 bases in between. CDR3 coding DNA: TGCGCCAGCAGCCGTGACAGCGCGAACACCGGGGAGCTGTTTTTT. As protein: CASSRDSANTGELFF.

The chain employs TRBV29-1 and TRBJ1-4; maybe TRBD1 (5 bases). Trimming pared 7 bases from V and 5 bases from J, leaving 23 bases between. Germline V gene lookup returns CDR1 SQVTM and CDR2 ANQGSEA. The CDR3 is 16 residues long. Here the CDR3 reads CSAGEGVLNLNEKLFF. In DNA, the CDR3 is TGCAGCGCTGGGGAAGGGGTCTTAAATTTAAATGAAAAACTGTTTTTT.

J is TRBJ1-4 and V is TRBV27; unclear D gene. Germline values: CDR1 MNHEY, CDR2 SMNVEV (reference sequence). V lost 4 bases, J lost 5 bases, and 14 bases lay in between. This CDR3 has 15 residues. CDR3 DNA: TGTGCCAGCAGTTCGTTGGGTTTCGGGAATGAAAAACTGTTTTTT. It is translated as CASSSLGFGNEKLFF.